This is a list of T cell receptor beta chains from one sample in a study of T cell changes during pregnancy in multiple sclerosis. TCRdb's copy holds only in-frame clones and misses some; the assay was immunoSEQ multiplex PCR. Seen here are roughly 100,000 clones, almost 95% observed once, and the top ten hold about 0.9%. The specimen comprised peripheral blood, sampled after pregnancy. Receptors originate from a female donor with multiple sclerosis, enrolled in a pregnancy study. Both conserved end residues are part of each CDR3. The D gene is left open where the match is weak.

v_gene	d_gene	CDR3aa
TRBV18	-	CASSPGQQAFF
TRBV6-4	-	CASSSLAGRTDTQYF
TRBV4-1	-	CASSQGAGMVGGELFF
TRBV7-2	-	CASSLVSDPTDTQYF
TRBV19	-	CASSDLLNTEAFF
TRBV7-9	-	CASEEDYEQFF
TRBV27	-	CASSLFRFNEQFF
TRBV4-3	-	CASSQDQGANVLTF
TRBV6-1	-	CASSPRTGGSNEQFF
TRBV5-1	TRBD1	CASSSQGAPDYGYTF
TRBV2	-	CASIYPGTEAFF
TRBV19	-	CATGVNIGYNEQFF
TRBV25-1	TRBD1	CASRGQGESGYGYTF
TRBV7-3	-	CASSRGVQETQYF
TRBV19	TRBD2	CASSTYRLAGGLYNEQFF